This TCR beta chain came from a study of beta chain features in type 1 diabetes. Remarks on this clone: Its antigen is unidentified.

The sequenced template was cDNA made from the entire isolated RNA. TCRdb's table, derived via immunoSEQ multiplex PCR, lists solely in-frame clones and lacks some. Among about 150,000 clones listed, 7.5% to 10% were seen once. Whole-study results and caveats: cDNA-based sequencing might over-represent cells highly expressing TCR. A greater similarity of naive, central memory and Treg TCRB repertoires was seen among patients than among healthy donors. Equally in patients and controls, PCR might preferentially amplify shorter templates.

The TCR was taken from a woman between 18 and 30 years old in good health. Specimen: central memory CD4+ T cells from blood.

The CDR3 DNA follows: TGCGCCAGCAGCTTGGGACAGGGGGTAGCCGGGGAGCTGTTTTTT. Translated, it gives CASSLGQGVAGELFF. The V call is TRBV5-1, the J call TRBJ2-2; the match to TRBD1 covers 9 bases. Losses at the gene ends were 0 bases for V and 6 bases for J; bases not matched to a gene: 3. The CDR3 covers 15 residues. Germline CDR1 and CDR2: SGHRS and YFSETQ.